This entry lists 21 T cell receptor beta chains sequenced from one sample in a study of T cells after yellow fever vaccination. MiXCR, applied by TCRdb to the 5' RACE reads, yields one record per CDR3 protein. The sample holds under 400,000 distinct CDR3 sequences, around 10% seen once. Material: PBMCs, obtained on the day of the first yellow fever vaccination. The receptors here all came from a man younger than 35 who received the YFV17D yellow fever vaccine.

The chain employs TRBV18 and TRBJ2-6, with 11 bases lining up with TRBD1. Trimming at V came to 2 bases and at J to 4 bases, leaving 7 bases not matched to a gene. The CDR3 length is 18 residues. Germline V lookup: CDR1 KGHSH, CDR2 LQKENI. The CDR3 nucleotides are TGTGCCAGCTCACCAAGGACAGGGGGCTCTGGCGGGGCCAACGTCCTGACTTTC. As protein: CASSPRTGGSGGANVLTF.

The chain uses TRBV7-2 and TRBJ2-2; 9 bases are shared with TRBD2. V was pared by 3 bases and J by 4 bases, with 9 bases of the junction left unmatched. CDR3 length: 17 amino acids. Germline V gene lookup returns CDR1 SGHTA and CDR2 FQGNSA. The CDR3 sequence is CASSFLGGGATTGELFF. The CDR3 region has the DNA TGTGCCAGCAGCTTTTTGGGCGGGGGGGCTACCACCGGGGAGCTGTTTTTT.

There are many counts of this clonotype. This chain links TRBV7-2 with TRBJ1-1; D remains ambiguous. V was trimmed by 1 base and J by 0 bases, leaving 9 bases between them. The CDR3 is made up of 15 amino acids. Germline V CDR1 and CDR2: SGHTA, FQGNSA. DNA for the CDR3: TGTGCCAGCAGCTTAGACCCGGTAATGAACACTGAAGCTTTCTTT. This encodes CASSLDPVMNTEAFF.

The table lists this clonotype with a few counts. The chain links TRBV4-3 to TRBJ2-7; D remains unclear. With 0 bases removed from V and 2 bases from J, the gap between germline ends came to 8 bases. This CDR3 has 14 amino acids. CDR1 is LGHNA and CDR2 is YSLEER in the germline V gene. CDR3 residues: CASSQESAAYEQYV. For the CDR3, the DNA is TGCGCCAGCAGCCAAGAATCGGCAGCCTACGAGCAGTACGTC.

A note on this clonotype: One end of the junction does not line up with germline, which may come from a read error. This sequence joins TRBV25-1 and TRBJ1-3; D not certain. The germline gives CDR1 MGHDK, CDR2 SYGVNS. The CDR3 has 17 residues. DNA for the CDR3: TGTGCCAGCAGTGAACCCCCGGAGCTTACCTCTGGAAACACCATATACTTT. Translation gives CASSEPPELTSGNTIYF. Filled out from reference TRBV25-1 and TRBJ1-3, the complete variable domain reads EADIYQTPRYLVIGTGKKITLECSQTMGHDKMYWYQQDPGMELHLIHYSYGVNSTEKGDLSSESTVSRIRTEHFPLTLESARPSHTSQYLCASSEPPELTSGNTIYFGEGSWLTVV.

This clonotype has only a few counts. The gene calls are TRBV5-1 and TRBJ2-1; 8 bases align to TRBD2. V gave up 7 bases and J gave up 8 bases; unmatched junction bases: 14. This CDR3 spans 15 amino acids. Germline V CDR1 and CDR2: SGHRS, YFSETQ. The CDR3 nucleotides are TGCGCCAGCCGCGGGGGGCCTCCTCGAGGCGATGAGCAGTTCTTC. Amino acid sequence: CASRGGPPRGDEQFF. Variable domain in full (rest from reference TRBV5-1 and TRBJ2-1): KAGVTQTPRYLIKTRGQQVTLSCSPISGHRSVSWYQQTPGQGLQFLFEYFSETQRNKGNFPGRFSGRQFSNSRSEMNVSTLELGDSALYLCASRGGPPRGDEQFFGPGTRLTVL.

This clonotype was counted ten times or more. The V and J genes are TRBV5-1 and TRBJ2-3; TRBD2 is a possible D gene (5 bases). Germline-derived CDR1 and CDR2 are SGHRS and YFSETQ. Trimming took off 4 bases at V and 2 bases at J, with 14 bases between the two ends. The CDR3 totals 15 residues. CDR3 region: CASSPIRGHTDTQYF. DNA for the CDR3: TGCGCCAGCAGCCCTATTCGCGGGCACACAGATACGCAGTATTTT.

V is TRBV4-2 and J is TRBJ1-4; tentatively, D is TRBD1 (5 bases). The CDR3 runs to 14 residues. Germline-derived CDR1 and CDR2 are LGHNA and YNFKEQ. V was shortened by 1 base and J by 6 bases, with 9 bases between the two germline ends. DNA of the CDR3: TGTGCCAGCAGCCAAGGGGGCGGGTATGAAAAACTGTTTTTT. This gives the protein CASSQGGGYEKLFF.

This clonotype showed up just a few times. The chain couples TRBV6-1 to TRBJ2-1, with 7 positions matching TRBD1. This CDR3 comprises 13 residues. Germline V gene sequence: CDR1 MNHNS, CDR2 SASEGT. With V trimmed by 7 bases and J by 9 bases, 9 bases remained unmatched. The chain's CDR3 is CASTTGTGVEQFF. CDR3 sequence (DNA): TGTGCCAGCACAACTGGCACAGGGGTTGAGCAGTTCTTC.

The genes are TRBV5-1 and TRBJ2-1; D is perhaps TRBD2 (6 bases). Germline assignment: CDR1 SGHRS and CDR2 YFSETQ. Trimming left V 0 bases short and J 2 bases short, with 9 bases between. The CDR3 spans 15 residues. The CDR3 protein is CASSLAGGTYNEQFF. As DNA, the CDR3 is TGCGCCAGCAGCTTGGCCGGGGGTACCTACAATGAGCAGTTCTTC.

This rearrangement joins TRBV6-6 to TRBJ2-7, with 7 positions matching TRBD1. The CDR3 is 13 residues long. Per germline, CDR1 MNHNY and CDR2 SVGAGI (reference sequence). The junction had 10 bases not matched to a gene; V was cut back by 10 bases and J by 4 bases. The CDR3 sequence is CATRQGRLYEQYV. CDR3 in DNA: TGTGCCACCCGACAGGGAAGACTATACGAGCAGTACGTC.

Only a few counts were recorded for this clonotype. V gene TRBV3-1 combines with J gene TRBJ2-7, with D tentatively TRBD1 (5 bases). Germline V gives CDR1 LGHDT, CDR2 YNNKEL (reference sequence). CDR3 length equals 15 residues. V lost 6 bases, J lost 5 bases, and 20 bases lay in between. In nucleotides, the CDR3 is TGTGCCAGCAGTGGGGCAAGTCTTATGTGGAACGAGCAGTACTTC. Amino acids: CASSGASLMWNEQYF.

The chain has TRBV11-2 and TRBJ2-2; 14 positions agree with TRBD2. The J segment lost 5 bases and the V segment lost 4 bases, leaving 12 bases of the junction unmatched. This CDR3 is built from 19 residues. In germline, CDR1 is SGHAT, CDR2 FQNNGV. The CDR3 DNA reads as TGTGCCAGCAGCTCACCAGGGAGACTAGCGGGGGGGAGTACCGGGGAGCTGTTTTTT. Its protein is CASSSPGRLAGGSTGELFF.

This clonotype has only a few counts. As DNA, the CDR3 is TGTGCCAGCAGCCAAAGGTGGGCCCCGGGTGTAGATACGCAGTATTTT. Its protein is CASSQRWAPGVDTQYF. The rearrangement joins TRBV3-1 to TRBJ2-3, with D hard to call. Germline V gene lookup returns CDR1 LGHDT and CDR2 YNNKEL (reference sequence). The CDR3 covers 16 residues. With 2 bases removed from V and 5 bases from J, the gap between germline ends came to 17 bases.

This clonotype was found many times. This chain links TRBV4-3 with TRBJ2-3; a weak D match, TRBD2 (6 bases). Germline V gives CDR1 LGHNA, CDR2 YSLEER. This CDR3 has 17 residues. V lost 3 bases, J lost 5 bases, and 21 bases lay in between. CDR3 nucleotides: TGCGCCAGCAGCCAGGGTAGGGACCGTCGGAGGGGAGATACGCAGTATTTT. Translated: CASSQGRDRRRGDTQYF.

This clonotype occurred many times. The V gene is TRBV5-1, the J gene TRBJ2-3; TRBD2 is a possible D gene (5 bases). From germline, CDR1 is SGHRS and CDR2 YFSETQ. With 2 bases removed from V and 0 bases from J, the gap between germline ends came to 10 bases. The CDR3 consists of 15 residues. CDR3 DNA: TGCGCCAGCAGCTTCTCCGGGGATAGCACAGATACGCAGTATTTT. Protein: CASSFSGDSTDTQYF.

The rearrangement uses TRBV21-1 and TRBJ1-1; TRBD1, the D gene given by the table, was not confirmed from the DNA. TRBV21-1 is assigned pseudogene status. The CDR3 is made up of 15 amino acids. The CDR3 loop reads CASSTPSGIPLEAFF. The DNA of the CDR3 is TGTGCCAGCAGCACCCCGTCGGGGATCCCCCTTGAAGCTTTCTTT.

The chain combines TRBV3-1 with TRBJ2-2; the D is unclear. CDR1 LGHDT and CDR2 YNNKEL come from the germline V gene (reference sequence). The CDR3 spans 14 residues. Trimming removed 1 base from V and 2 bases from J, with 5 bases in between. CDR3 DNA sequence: TGTGCCAGCAGCCAAGGCTACAACACCGGGGAGCTGTTTTTT. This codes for CASSQGYNTGELFF.

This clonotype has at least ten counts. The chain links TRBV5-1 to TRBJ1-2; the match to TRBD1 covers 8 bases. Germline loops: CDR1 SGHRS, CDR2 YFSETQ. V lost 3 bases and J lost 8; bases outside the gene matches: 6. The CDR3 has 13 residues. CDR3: CASSSGQGGGYTF. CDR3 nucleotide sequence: TGCGCCAGCAGCTCAGGACAGGGCGGCGGCTACACCTTC.

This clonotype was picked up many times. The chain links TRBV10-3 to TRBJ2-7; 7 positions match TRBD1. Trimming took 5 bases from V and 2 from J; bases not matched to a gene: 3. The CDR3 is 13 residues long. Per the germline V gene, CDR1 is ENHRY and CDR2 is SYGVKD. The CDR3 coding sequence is TGTGCCATCAGTTCTACAGGGGCCTACGAGCAGTACGTC. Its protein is CAISSTGAYEQYV.

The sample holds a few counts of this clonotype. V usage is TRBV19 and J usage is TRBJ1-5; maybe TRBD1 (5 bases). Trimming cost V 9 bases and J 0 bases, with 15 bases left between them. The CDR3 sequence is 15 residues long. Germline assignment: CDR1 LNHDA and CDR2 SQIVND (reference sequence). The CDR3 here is CASAWDGDSNQPQHF. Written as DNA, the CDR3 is TGTGCCAGCGCCTGGGACGGTGATAGCAATCAGCCCCAGCATTTT.